These T cell receptor beta chains were read from a single sample in a study of tumor-infiltrating lymphocytes in localized non-small cell lung cancer. The protocol was immunoSEQ multiplex PCR, while the TCRdb copy is restricted to in-frame clones and leaves out a portion. The table includes 10,000 to 15,000 clones, under 70% detected once. Sequencing input: lung tumor tissue. These receptors were obtained from a human donor with non-small cell lung cancer. The CDR3 runs from the conserved cysteine through the conserved F or W. A D gene is named only where the DNA matches it firmly. Only some rows state a clone size, as once, few, many or a class for expanded clones.

clone_size: few
j_call: TRBJ2-1
v_call: TRBV4-1
d_call: TRBD2
cdr3_nt: TGCGCCAGCAGCCCTAGTATGGGACTAGCGGCCTACAATGAGCAGTTCTTC
cdr3_aa: CASSPSMGLAAYNEQFF

clone_size: NA
j_call: TRBJ2-3
v_call: TRBV15
d_call: NA
cdr3_nt: TGTGCCACCAGCAGAGATCGACAGCGCGCCGATACGCAGTATTTT
cdr3_aa: CATSRDRQRADTQYF

clone_size: medium-sized
j_call: TRBJ1-5
v_call: TRBV27
d_call: NA
cdr3_nt: TGTGCCAGCAGTTTATCGGGCATAAATCAGCCCCAGCATTTT
cdr3_aa: CASSLSGINQPQHF

clone_size: NA
j_call: TRBJ1-1
v_call: TRBV12-5
d_call: TRBD1
cdr3_nt: TGTGCTAGTGGTTTGGAAAGGGGGCTTGAAGCTTTCTTT
cdr3_aa: CASGLERGLEAFF

clone_size: NA
j_call: TRBJ2-5
v_call: TRBV4-2
d_call: NA
cdr3_nt: TGTGCCAGCAGCCAAGTCAGAGGGTGGACCGGAGAGACCCAGTACTTC
cdr3_aa: CASSQVRGWTGETQYF

clone_size: few
j_call: TRBJ2-5
v_call: TRBV6-5
d_call: NA
cdr3_nt: TGTGCCAGCAGCCCCCGGACCACTGCAAAGACCCAGTACTTC
cdr3_aa: CASSPRTTAKTQYF

clone_size: NA
j_call: TRBJ2-7
v_call: TRBV18
d_call: TRBD1
cdr3_nt: TGTGCCAGCTCACAAGGGACAGGAGGACCCTACGAGCAGTACTTC
cdr3_aa: CASSQGTGGPYEQYF

clone_size: NA
j_call: TRBJ2-1
v_call: TRBV9
d_call: TRBD2
cdr3_nt: TGTGCCAGCAGCGGGACTAGCGGGAGCTCCTACAATGAGCAGTTCTTC
cdr3_aa: CASSGTSGSSYNEQFF

clone_size: NA
j_call: TRBJ1-6
v_call: TRBV7-9
d_call: TRBD1
cdr3_nt: TGTGCCAGCAGCCTACCGGGACAGGGCTATTCACCCCTCCACTTT
cdr3_aa: CASSLPGQGYSPLHF

clone_size: medium-sized
j_call: TRBJ1-5
v_call: TRBV7-9
d_call: NA
cdr3_nt: TGTGCCAGCAGCTTAGTGAACCAGGGCTTCAATCAGCCCCAGCATTTT
cdr3_aa: CASSLVNQGFNQPQHF

clone_size: NA
j_call: TRBJ1-6
v_call: TRBV4-3
d_call: NA
cdr3_nt: TGCGCCAGCAGCCAACAATGGGTCGCTCATAATTCACCCCTCCACTTT
cdr3_aa: CASSQQWVAHNSPLHF

clone_size: NA
j_call: TRBJ2-1
v_call: TRBV19
d_call: NA
cdr3_nt: TGTGCCAGTACCCGAATGGGGGGAAGAAGCAATGAGCAGTTCTTC
cdr3_aa: CASTRMGGRSNEQFF

clone_size: NA
j_call: TRBJ2-3
v_call: TRBV7-2
d_call: TRBD2
cdr3_nt: TGTGCCAGCAGCCGGGTAGCGGGGGAAGGGGAGTATTTT
cdr3_aa: CASSRVAGEGEYF

clone_size: NA
j_call: TRBJ1-3
v_call: TRBV9
d_call: NA
cdr3_nt: TGTGCCAGCAGCCCCGATTGGGCCTCTGGAAACACCATATATTTT
cdr3_aa: CASSPDWASGNTIYF

clone_size: NA
j_call: TRBJ1-5
v_call: TRBV2
d_call: TRBD1
cdr3_nt: TGTGCCAGCAGGACCGGGACAGGGGGGGCCGGCAGCAATCAGCCCCAGCATTTT
cdr3_aa: CASRTGTGGAGSNQPQHF

clone_size: NA
j_call: TRBJ2-3
v_call: TRBV6-4
d_call: TRBD2
cdr3_nt: TGTGCCAGCAGTGGGACCCCCGGCGGGAGAGGCACAGATACGCAGTATTTT
cdr3_aa: CASSGTPGGRGTDTQYF

clone_size: NA
j_call: TRBJ2-7
v_call: TRBV4-1
d_call: TRBD2
cdr3_nt: TGCGCCAGCAGCCATCACCGGGGGGGCTTGAAAAACGAGCAGTACTTC
cdr3_aa: CASSHHRGGLKNEQYF

clone_size: few
j_call: TRBJ1-5
v_call: TRBV10-2
d_call: TRBD1
cdr3_nt: TGCGCCAGCAGCACAGGGGGCGATCAGCCCCAGCATTTT
cdr3_aa: CASSTGGDQPQHF

clone_size: few
j_call: TRBJ1-6
v_call: TRBV6-1
d_call: NA
cdr3_nt: TGTGCCAGCAGTGAAGCTCTCGGTGAACGGCCCCTCCACTTT
cdr3_aa: CASSEALGERPLHF

clone_size: few
j_call: TRBJ1-2
v_call: TRBV4-2
d_call: NA
cdr3_nt: TGTGCCAGCAGCCCCATAGGGAGGTCGACAGTATCCAACTCTCACTATGGCTACACCTTC
cdr3_aa: CASSPIGRSTVSNSHYGYTF

clone_size: NA
j_call: TRBJ2-1
v_call: TRBV11-2
d_call: TRBD2
cdr3_nt: TGTGCCAGCAGCCCTCGATCTCGGGAGGACAATGAGCAGTTCTTC
cdr3_aa: CASSPRSREDNEQFF

clone_size: NA
j_call: TRBJ2-7
v_call: TRBV9
d_call: TRBD2
cdr3_nt: TGTGCCAGCAGCCCCCGGACTAGCTCCGAGCAGTACTTC
cdr3_aa: CASSPRTSSEQYF

clone_size: NA
j_call: TRBJ2-1
v_call: TRBV13
d_call: TRBD2
cdr3_nt: TGTGCCAGCAGCCAAATAGCGGGAGAGCAGTTCTTC
cdr3_aa: CASSQIAGEQFF

clone_size: NA
j_call: TRBJ2-7
v_call: TRBV29-1
d_call: NA
cdr3_nt: TGCAGCGTTGAAGACAGACAGGTTTCCTACGAGCAGTACTTC
cdr3_aa: CSVEDRQVSYEQYF

clone_size: once
j_call: TRBJ2-2
v_call: TRBV6-5
d_call: NA
cdr3_nt: TGTGCCAGCAGTTACAGCTACACCGGGGAGCTGTTTTTT
cdr3_aa: CASSYSYTGELFF

clone_size: NA
j_call: TRBJ1-1
v_call: TRBV19
d_call: TRBD1
cdr3_nt: TGTGCCAGTACCCCTACAGGGGGGGTTGCTGAAGCTTTCTTT
cdr3_aa: CASTPTGGVAEAFF

clone_size: once
j_call: TRBJ2-7
v_call: TRBV2
d_call: TRBD1
cdr3_nt: TGTGCCAGCAGTGGGATATTACCGGGACAGGGGTCAGACGAGCAGTACTTC
cdr3_aa: CASSGILPGQGSDEQYF

clone_size: NA
j_call: TRBJ2-5
v_call: TRBV5-1
d_call: TRBD2
cdr3_nt: TGCGCCAGCAGCGGGACCACTAGCGGGGACCAAGAGACCCAGTACTTC
cdr3_aa: CASSGTTSGDQETQYF

clone_size: NA
j_call: TRBJ2-5
v_call: TRBV7-9
d_call: NA
cdr3_nt: TGTGCCAGCAGCTTCGTAGGCCAAGGAGAGACCCAGTACTTC
cdr3_aa: CASSFVGQGETQYF

clone_size: NA
j_call: TRBJ1-2
v_call: TRBV6-1
d_call: NA
cdr3_nt: TGTGCCAGCAGTGAACTTTGGGAGGACTATGGCTACACCTTC
cdr3_aa: CASSELWEDYGYTF

clone_size: NA
j_call: TRBJ2-1
v_call: TRBV29-1
d_call: TRBD2
cdr3_nt: TGCAGCGTGGATGGACTAGCGGGGCGCAGCTCCTACAATGAGCAGTTCTTC
cdr3_aa: CSVDGLAGRSSYNEQFF

clone_size: NA
j_call: TRBJ1-4
v_call: TRBV6-6
d_call: TRBD1
cdr3_nt: TGTGCCAGCAGTCCGGGACAGAGTAATGAAAAACTGTTTTTT
cdr3_aa: CASSPGQSNEKLFF

clone_size: few
j_call: TRBJ2-3
v_call: TRBV5-6
d_call: NA
cdr3_nt: TGTGCCAGCAGCTTACTGGCAGGGCGAACTAGCACAGATACGCAGTATTTT
cdr3_aa: CASSLLAGRTSTDTQYF

clone_size: few
j_call: TRBJ2-2
v_call: TRBV7-9
d_call: NA
cdr3_nt: TGTGCCGGAGAGACGCTCGCGAACACCGGGGAGCTGTTTTTT
cdr3_aa: CAGETLANTGELFF

clone_size: NA
j_call: TRBJ2-7
v_call: TRBV4-3
d_call: TRBD1
cdr3_nt: TGCGCCAGCAGCCAAGATATGGGGACAGGGGGCTACGAGCAGTACTTC
cdr3_aa: CASSQDMGTGGYEQYF

clone_size: NA
j_call: TRBJ2-1
v_call: TRBV7-2
d_call: NA
cdr3_nt: TGTGCCAGCAGCCCAGGGGGCCGCGGGAGTAATTACAATGAGCAGTTCTTC
cdr3_aa: CASSPGGRGSNYNEQFF

clone_size: NA
j_call: TRBJ2-7
v_call: TRBV5-6
d_call: NA
cdr3_nt: TGTGCCAGCAGCCCTGGGTTGGCGGGCTACGAGCAGTACTTC
cdr3_aa: CASSPGLAGYEQYF

clone_size: NA
j_call: TRBJ2-7
v_call: TRBV10-1
d_call: NA
cdr3_nt: TGCGCCAGCAGTGCCAGCTCCTACGAGCAGTACTTC
cdr3_aa: CASSASSYEQYF

clone_size: NA
j_call: TRBJ2-7
v_call: TRBV10-2
d_call: NA
cdr3_nt: TGCGCCAGCAGATCGGACAGCTACGAGCAGTACTTC
cdr3_aa: CASRSDSYEQYF

clone_size: NA
j_call: TRBJ2-1
v_call: TRBV7-8
d_call: TRBD1
cdr3_nt: TGTGCCAGCAGCCGTATTGAAGGACAGGGGCTCGAGCAGTTCTTC
cdr3_aa: CASSRIEGQGLEQFF

clone_size: few
j_call: TRBJ1-1
v_call: TRBV5-1
d_call: TRBD1
cdr3_nt: TGCGCCAGCAGCTCCCAGGGGGCGAACACTGAAGCTTTCTTT
cdr3_aa: CASSSQGANTEAFF

clone_size: NA
j_call: TRBJ1-4
v_call: TRBV25-1
d_call: NA
cdr3_nt: TGTGCCAGCAGTGAACATCAGGGGTTCAATGAAAAACTGTTTTTT
cdr3_aa: CASSEHQGFNEKLFF

clone_size: medium-sized
j_call: TRBJ1-1
v_call: TRBV6-5
d_call: NA
cdr3_nt: TGTGCCAGCAGGCGACATTCGAACACTGAAGCTTTCTTT
cdr3_aa: CASRRHSNTEAFF

clone_size: NA
j_call: TRBJ2-7
v_call: TRBV7-7
d_call: NA
cdr3_nt: TGTGCCAGCAGCTTGTCTGGGGGCCTCGACGAGCAGTACTTC
cdr3_aa: CASSLSGGLDEQYF

clone_size: NA
j_call: TRBJ2-2
v_call: TRBV4-1
d_call: NA
cdr3_nt: TGCGCCAGCAGCCAGCTAGGAAACACCGGGGAGCTGTTTTTT
cdr3_aa: CASSQLGNTGELFF

clone_size: NA
j_call: TRBJ1-5
v_call: TRBV5-5
d_call: NA
cdr3_nt: TGTGCCAGCAGCCCGAGTGAAGGGATTAGCAATCAGCCCCAGCATTTT
cdr3_aa: CASSPSEGISNQPQHF

clone_size: NA
j_call: TRBJ2-2
v_call: TRBV6-6
d_call: NA
cdr3_nt: TGTGCCAGCAGTTACTATGGCGGGGAGCTGTTTTTT
cdr3_aa: CASSYYGGELFF

clone_size: NA
j_call: TRBJ2-7
v_call: TRBV6-5
d_call: NA
cdr3_nt: TGTGCCAGCAGTTACAGTGTTCTCCGGATGGGCGAGCAGTACTTC
cdr3_aa: CASSYSVLRMGEQYF

clone_size: NA
j_call: TRBJ1-1
v_call: TRBV5-5
d_call: NA
cdr3_nt: TGTGCCAGCAGCTTGATCGGGGGGTCAGGCACCACTGAAGCTTTCTTT
cdr3_aa: CASSLIGGSGTTEAFF

clone_size: NA
j_call: TRBJ1-1
v_call: TRBV5-1
d_call: TRBD1
cdr3_nt: TGCGCCAGCAGCTTGGGCCCGACAGGGAGCCGCACTGAAGCTTTCTTT
cdr3_aa: CASSLGPTGSRTEAFF

clone_size: NA
j_call: TRBJ1-5
v_call: TRBV5-4
d_call: NA
cdr3_nt: TGTGCCAGCAGCTTGGGAGGGGTTCGGCCACAGCCCCAGCATTTT
cdr3_aa: CASSLGGVRPQPQHF

clone_size: NA
j_call: TRBJ2-6
v_call: TRBV2
d_call: NA
cdr3_nt: TGTGCCAGCAGTGAACGGTCCGGGGCCAACGTCCTGACTTTC
cdr3_aa: CASSERSGANVLTF

clone_size: few
j_call: TRBJ1-3
v_call: TRBV7-9
d_call: NA
cdr3_nt: TGTGCCAGCCGAGGGTCAGCCTCTGGAAACACCATATATTTT
cdr3_aa: CASRGSASGNTIYF

clone_size: once
j_call: TRBJ1-2
v_call: TRBV2
d_call: NA
cdr3_nt: TGTGCCAGCAGTGCTCGGGAGGGATCTAACTATGGCTACACCTTC
cdr3_aa: CASSAREGSNYGYTF

clone_size: NA
j_call: TRBJ1-1
v_call: TRBV5-1
d_call: NA
cdr3_nt: TGCGCCAGCAGCTGGACAGAGGACACTGAAGCTTTCTTT
cdr3_aa: CASSWTEDTEAFF

clone_size: NA
j_call: TRBJ1-2
v_call: TRBV19
d_call: NA
cdr3_nt: TGTGCCAGTAAAGGACCAACTAACTATGGCTACACCTTC
cdr3_aa: CASKGPTNYGYTF

clone_size: NA
j_call: TRBJ2-3
v_call: TRBV5-1
d_call: TRBD2
cdr3_nt: TGCGCCAGCAGCGTAGCGGGCCCTAGCACAGATACGCAGTATTTT
cdr3_aa: CASSVAGPSTDTQYF